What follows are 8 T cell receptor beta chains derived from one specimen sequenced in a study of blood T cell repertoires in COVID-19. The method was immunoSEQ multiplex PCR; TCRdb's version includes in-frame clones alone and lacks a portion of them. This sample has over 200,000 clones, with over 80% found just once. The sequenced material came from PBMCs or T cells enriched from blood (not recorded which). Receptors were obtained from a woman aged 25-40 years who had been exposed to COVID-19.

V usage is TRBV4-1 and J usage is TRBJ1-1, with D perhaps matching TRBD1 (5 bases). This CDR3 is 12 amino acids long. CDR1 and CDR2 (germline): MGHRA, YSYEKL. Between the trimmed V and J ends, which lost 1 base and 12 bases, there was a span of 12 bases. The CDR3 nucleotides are TGCGCCAGCAGCCAAGTAGGGGAATGGCCTTTCTTT. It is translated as CASSQVGEWPFF.

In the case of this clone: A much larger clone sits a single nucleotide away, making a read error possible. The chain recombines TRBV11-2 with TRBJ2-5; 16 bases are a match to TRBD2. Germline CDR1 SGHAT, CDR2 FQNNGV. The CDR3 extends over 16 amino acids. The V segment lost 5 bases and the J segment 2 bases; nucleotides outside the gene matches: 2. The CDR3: CASSPGLAGGQETQYF. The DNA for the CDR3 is TGTGCCAGCAGCCCGGGACTAGCGGGAGGGCAAGAGACCCAGTACTTC. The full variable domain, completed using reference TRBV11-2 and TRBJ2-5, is EAGVAQSPRYKIIEKRQSVAFWCNPISGHATLYWYQQILGQGPKLLIQFQNNGVVDDSQLPKDRFSAERLKGVDSTLKIQPAKLEDSAVYLCASSPGLAGGQETQYFGPGTRLLVL.

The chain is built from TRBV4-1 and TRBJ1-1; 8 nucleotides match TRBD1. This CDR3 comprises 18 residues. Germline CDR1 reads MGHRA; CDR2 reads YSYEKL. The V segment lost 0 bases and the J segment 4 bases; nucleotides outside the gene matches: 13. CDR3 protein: CASSQDRKQGVFGTEAFF. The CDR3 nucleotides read TGCGCCAGCAGCCAAGATAGGAAACAGGGGGTCTTTGGCACTGAAGCTTTCTTT.

This chain's CDR3 is CAIGRGTNEKLFF. CDR3 bases: TGTGCCATCGGGAGGGGCACTAATGAAAAACTGTTTTTT. The V call is TRBV3-1 (or the pseudogene TRBV3-2), the J call TRBJ1-4; tentatively, D is TRBD1 (5 bases). The CDR3 spans 13 residues. Between the trimmed V and J ends, which lost 10 bases and 2 bases, there was a span of 11 bases. Germline V lookup: CDR1 LGHDT, CDR2 YNNKEL (reference sequence).

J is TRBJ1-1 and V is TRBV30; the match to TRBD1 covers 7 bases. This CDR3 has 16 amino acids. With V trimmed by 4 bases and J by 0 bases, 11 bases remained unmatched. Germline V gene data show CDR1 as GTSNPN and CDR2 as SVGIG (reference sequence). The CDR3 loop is CAWTYRDRIMNTEAFF. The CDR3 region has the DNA TGTGCCTGGACATACCGGGACAGAATTATGAACACTGAAGCTTTCTTT.

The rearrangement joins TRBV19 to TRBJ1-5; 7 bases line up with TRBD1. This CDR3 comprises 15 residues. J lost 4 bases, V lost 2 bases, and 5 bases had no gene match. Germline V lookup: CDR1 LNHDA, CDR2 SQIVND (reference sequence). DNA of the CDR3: TGTGCCAGTAGTATATGGGACAGAGTGAATCAGCCCCAGCATTTT. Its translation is CASSIWDRVNQPQHF.

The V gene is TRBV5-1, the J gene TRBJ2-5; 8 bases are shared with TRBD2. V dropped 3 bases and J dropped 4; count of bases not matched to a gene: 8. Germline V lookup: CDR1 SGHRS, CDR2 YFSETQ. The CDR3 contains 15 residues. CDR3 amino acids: CASSSRAGVIETQYF. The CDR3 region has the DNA TGCGCCAGCAGCTCGCGAGCGGGAGTTATAGAGACCCAGTACTTC. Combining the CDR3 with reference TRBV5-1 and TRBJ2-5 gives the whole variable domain KAGVTQTPRYLIKTRGQQVTLSCSPISGHRSVSWYQQTPGQGLQFLFEYFSETQRNKGNFPGRFSGRQFSNSRSEMNVSTLELGDSALYLCASSSRAGVIETQYFGPGTRLLVL.

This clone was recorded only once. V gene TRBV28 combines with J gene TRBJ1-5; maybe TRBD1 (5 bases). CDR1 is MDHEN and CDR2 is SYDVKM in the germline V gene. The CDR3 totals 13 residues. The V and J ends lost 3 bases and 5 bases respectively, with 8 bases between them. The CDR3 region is CASSLGGDQPQHF. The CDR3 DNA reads TGTGCCAGCAGTTTGGGGGGAGATCAGCCCCAGCATTTT.